The TCR beta chain described here comes from a study of vaccination and CD4 T cells after COVID-19. Study findings and constraints: Median numbers of SARS-CoV-2-reactive clonotypes increased from roughly 19 to 38 (not a significant change). Early post-infection timepoints were not included, and relatively few convalescent patients were studied.

The assay that was used to sequence DNA from cultured CD4+ T cells was the Oncomine TCR Beta short-read assay. TCRdb fed the PCR reads into MiXCR, producing one record per CDR3 protein. This sample has several thousand distinct CDR3 sequences; about 70% occur once, and the top ten carry around 9%. Treatment defined: approximately 9-day PBMC culture with coronavirus spike peptide pools or control peptides (ViraFEST assay). Trimming pared 2 bases from V and 4 bases from J, leaving 2 bases between. The germline V gene has CDR1 MNHNS and CDR2 SASEGT. The CDR3 extends over 11 amino acids. To note about this clonotype: Its antigen is unknown.

Material: CD4+ T cells from blood, cultured in vitro, obtained before SARS-CoV-2 vaccination. V is TRBV6-1 and J is TRBJ2-5, with no clear D. This TCR was recovered from a human donor who had recovered from COVID-19. The CDR3 coding sequence is TGTGCCAGCAGTGAAAGAGAGACCCAGTACTTC. This encodes CASSERETQYF.